A selection of T cell receptor beta chains follows, all from one sample in a study of blood T cell repertoires in COVID-19. Clones were read by immunoSEQ multiplex PCR, and TCRdb kept only the in-frame ones, dropping some. The table records about 140,000 clones, around four fifths of them present only once. The sequenced material came from PBMCs or T cells enriched from blood (not recorded which). Source of these receptors: a woman between 35 and 50 years old who had recovered from COVID-19. CDR3s include the opening cysteine and the closing phenylalanine or tryptophan. A D gene is named only where the DNA matches it firmly. For some rows the clone size is stated as once, few or many, or as a class when expanded; others skip it.

d_call	clone_size	v_call	j_call	cdr3_aa	cdr3_nt
TRBD1	NA	TRBV5-1	TRBJ2-1	CASSLAGTGKYNKQFF	TGCGCCAGCAGCTTGGCCGGGACAGGTAAATACAATAAGCAGTTCTTC
TRBD2	NA	TRBV7-9	TRBJ2-3	CASSLRLAGGWGTDTQYF	TGTGCCAGCAGCTTACGACTAGCGGGGGGCTGGGGCACAGATACGCAGTATTTT
NA	once	TRBV3-1/TRBV3-2	TRBJ2-7	CASSQDGSSYEQYF	TGTGCCAGCAGCCAAGATGGCAGCTCCTACGAGCAGTACTTC
TRBD1	NA	TRBV3-1/TRBV3-2	TRBJ1-5	CASSLTGGNQPQHF	TGTGCCAGCAGCCTAACAGGGGGCAATCAGCCCCAGCATTTT
NA	NA	TRBV5-5	TRBJ1-4	CASSLLPSFNEKLFF	TGTGCCAGCAGCTTGCTCCCCAGTTTTAATGAAAAACTGTTTTTT
TRBD1	NA	TRBV10-1	TRBJ2-2	CASSEAGTGETGELFF	TGCGCCAGCAGTGAAGCGGGGACAGGGGAGACCGGGGAGCTGTTTTTT
TRBD2	NA	TRBV5-1	TRBJ2-5	CASSPAGGTETQYF	TGCGCCAGCAGCCCAGCGGGGGGTACGGAGACCCAGTACTTC
NA	once	TRBV4-2	TRBJ2-7	CASSPGQGSTYEQYF	TGTGCCAGCAGCCCCGGTCAGGGGTCCACCTACGAGCAGTACTTC
TRBD1	NA	TRBV19	TRBJ1-1	CASTRGQGLNTEAFF	TGTGCCAGTACCCGGGGACAGGGTTTGAACACTGAAGCTTTCTTT
TRBD2	NA	TRBV7-3	TRBJ2-1	CASSFSTSGSNEQFF	TGTGCCAGCAGCTTCTCGACTAGCGGGAGCAATGAGCAGTTCTTC
TRBD1	NA	TRBV2	TRBJ1-5	CASSEAFDRGRQPQHF	TGTGCCAGCAGTGAAGCCTTCGACAGGGGGCGGCAGCCCCAGCATTTT
NA	NA	TRBV6-5	TRBJ2-3	CASSYSEGTDTQYF	TGTGCCAGCAGTTACTCGGAGGGCACAGATACGCAGTATTTT
NA	once	TRBV7-8	TRBJ2-7	CASSLTISYEQYF	TGTGCCAGCAGCTTAACAATCTCCTACGAGCAGTACTTC
NA	NA	TRBV19	TRBJ1-4	CASSIEGGGEKLFF	TGTGCCAGTAGTATAGAGGGAGGAGGCGAAAAACTGTTTTTT
NA	once	TRBV19	TRBJ2-1	CASSISGSNPRNEQFF	TGTGCCAGTAGTATATCCGGGAGTAACCCCAGGAATGAGCAGTTCTTC
NA	NA	TRBV2	TRBJ1-2	CASCRTSYGYTF	TGTGCCAGCTGTCGGACAAGCTATGGCTACACCTTC
NA	NA	TRBV4-1	TRBJ2-2	CASSRGTGELFF	TGCGCCAGCAGCCGAGGAACCGGGGAGCTGTTTTTT
TRBD1	NA	TRBV2	TRBJ1-3	CASSTGASGNTIYF	TGTGCCAGCAGTACAGGGGCCTCTGGAAACACCATATATTTT
NA	NA	TRBV4-2	TRBJ1-6	CASSQWRGAGSPLHF	TGTGCCAGCAGCCAATGGCGGGGGGCTGGTTCACCCCTCCACTTT
NA	NA	TRBV4-1	TRBJ1-2	CASRGAGGYTF	TGCGCCAGCCGGGGGGCGGGCGGCTACACCTTC
TRBD2	NA	TRBV29-1	TRBJ2-1	CSVARLADNEQFF	TGCAGCGTCGCCAGACTAGCAGACAATGAGCAGTTCTTC
NA	NA	TRBV3-1/TRBV3-2	TRBJ1-1	CASSQGLRTEAFF	TGTGCCAGCAGCCAAGGATTGAGGACTGAAGCTTTCTTT
NA	NA	TRBV7-8	TRBJ1-2	CASSFPENYGYTF	TGTGCCAGCAGCTTTCCAGAAAACTATGGCTACACCTTC
NA	NA	TRBV27	TRBJ2-7	CASSFGQSYEQYF	TGTGCCAGCAGTTTTGGACAGTCCTACGAGCAGTACTTC
NA	NA	TRBV20-1	TRBJ1-2	CSAQEGLGYTF	TGCAGTGCCCAGGAGGGTCTTGGCTACACCTTC
TRBD1	NA	TRBV6-5	TRBJ1-4	CASSSDRTGVNEKLFF	TGTGCCAGCAGTTCAGACAGGACAGGGGTTAATGAAAAACTGTTTTTT
NA	once	TRBV5-4	TRBJ1-5	CASSLDGGRGNQPQHF	TGTGCCAGCAGCTTGGATGGAGGGCGAGGCAATCAGCCCCAGCATTTT